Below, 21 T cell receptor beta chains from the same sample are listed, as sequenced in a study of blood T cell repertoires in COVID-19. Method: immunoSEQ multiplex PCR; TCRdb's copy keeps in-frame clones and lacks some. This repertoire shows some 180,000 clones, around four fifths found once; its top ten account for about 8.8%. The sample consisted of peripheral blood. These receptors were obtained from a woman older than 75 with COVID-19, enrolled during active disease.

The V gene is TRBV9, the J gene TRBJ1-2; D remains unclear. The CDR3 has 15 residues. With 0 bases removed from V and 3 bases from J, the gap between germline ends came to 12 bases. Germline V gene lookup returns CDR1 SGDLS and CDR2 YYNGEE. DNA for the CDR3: TGTGCCAGCAGCGTAGGAGCCTCTTCCTACTATGGCTACACCTTC. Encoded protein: CASSVGASSYYGYTF.

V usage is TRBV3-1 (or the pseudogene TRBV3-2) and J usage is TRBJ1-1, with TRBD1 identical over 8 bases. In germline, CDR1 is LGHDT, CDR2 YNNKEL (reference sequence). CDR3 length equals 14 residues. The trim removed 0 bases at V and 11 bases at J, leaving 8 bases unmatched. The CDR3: CASSQDLQGARAFF. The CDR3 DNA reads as TGTGCCAGCAGCCAAGATCTTCAGGGGGCGAGGGCTTTCTTT.

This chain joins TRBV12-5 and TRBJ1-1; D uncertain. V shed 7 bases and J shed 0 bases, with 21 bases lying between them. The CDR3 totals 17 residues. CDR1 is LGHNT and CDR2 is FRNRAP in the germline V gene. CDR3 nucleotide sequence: TGTGCTAGTGTTTCGTACGGGCGAAGGACTATGAACACTGAAGCTTTCTTT. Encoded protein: CASVSYGRRTMNTEAFF. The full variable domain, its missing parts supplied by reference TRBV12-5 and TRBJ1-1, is DARVTQTPRHKVTEMGQEVTMRCQPILGHNTVFWYRQTMMQGLELLAYFRNRAPLDDSGMPKDRFSAEMPDATLATLKIQPSEPRDSAVYFCASVSYGRRTMNTEAFFGQGTRLTVV.

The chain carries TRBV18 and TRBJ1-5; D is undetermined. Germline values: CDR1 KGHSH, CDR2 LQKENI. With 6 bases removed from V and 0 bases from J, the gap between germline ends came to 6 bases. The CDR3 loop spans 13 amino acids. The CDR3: CASSGDSNQPQHF. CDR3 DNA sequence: TGTGCCAGCTCCGGGGATAGCAATCAGCCCCAGCATTTT.

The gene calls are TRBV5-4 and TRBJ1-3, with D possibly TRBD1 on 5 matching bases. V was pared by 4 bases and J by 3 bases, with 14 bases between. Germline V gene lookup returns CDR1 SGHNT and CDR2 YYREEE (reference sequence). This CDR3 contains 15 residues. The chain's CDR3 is CASSLGGGGGNTIYF. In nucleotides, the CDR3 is TGTGCCAGCAGCCTGGGGGGAGGCGGTGGAAACACCATATATTTT.

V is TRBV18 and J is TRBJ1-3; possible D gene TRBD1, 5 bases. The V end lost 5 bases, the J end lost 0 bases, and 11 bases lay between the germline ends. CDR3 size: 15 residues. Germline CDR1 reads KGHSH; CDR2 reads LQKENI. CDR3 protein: CASSTTQGSGNTIYF. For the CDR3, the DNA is TGTGCCAGCTCAACGACCCAGGGCTCTGGAAACACCATATATTTT. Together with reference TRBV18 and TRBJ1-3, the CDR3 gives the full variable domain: NAGVMQNPRHLVRRRGQEARLRCSPMKGHSHVYWYRQLPEEGLKFMVYLQKENIIDESGMPKERFSAEFPKEGPSILRIQQVVRGDSAAYFCASSTTQGSGNTIYFGEGSWLTVV.

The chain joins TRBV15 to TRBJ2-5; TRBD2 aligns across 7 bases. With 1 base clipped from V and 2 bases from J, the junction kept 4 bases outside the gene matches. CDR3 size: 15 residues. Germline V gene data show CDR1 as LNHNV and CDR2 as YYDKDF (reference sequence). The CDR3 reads CATSRAPGGQETQYF. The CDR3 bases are TGTGCCACCAGCAGAGCACCGGGAGGTCAAGAGACCCAGTACTTC.

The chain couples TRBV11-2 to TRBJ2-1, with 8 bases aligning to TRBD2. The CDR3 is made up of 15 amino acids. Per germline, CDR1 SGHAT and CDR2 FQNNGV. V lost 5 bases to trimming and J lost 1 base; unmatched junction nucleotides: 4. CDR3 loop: CASSQRERSYNEQFF. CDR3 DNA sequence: TGTGCCAGCAGCCAGCGGGAGAGGTCCTACAATGAGCAGTTCTTC.

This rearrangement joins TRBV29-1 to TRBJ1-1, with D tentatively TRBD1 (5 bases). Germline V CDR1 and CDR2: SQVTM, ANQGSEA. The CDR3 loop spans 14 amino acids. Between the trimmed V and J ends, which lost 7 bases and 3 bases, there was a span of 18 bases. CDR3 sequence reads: CSGSEVGGDTEAFF. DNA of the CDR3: TGCAGCGGAAGCGAAGTCGGAGGGGACACTGAAGCTTTCTTT.

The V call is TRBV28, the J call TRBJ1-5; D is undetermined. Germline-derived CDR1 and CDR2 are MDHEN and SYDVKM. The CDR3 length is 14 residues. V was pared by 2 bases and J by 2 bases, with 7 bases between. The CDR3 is CASSLDWGNQPQHF. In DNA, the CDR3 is TGTGCCAGCAGTTTAGACTGGGGCAATCAGCCCCAGCATTTT.

The CDR3: CASSVAKPTDGELFF. The CDR3 DNA reads as TGTGCCAGCAGCGTAGCTAAGCCAACAGACGGGGAGCTGTTTTTT. This chain joins TRBV9 and TRBJ2-2, with D uncertain. CDR3 length: 15 residues. From germline, CDR1 is SGDLS and CDR2 YYNGEE. V was cut by 0 bases and J by 7 bases, with 13 bases left in between.

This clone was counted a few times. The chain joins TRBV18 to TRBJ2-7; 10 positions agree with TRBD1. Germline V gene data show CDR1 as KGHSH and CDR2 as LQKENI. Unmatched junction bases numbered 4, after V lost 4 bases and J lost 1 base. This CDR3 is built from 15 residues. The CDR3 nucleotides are TGTGCCAGCTCACGACAGGGGGCGTTATCCTACGAGCAGTACTTC. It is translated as CASSRQGALSYEQYF.

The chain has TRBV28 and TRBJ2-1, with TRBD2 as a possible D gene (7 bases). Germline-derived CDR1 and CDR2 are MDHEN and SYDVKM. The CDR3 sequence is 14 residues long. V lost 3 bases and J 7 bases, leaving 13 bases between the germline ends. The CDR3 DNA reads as TGTGCCAGCAGTTTCGCGGGGGCACGTAATGAGCAGTTCTTC. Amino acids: CASSFAGARNEQFF.

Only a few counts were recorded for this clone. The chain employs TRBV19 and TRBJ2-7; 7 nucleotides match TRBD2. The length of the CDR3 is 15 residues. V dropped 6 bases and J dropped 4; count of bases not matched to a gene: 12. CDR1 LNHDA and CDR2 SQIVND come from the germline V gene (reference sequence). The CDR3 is CASSGGGGRSYEQYF. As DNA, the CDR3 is TGTGCCAGTAGCGGCGGGGGAGGACGGTCGTACGAGCAGTACTTC.

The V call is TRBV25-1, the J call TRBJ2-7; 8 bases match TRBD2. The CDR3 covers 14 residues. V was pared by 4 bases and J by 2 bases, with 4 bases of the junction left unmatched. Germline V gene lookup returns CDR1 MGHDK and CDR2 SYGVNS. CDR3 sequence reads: CASSAAGVPYEQYF. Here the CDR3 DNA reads TGTGCCAGCAGTGCAGCGGGGGTCCCCTACGAGCAGTACTTC.

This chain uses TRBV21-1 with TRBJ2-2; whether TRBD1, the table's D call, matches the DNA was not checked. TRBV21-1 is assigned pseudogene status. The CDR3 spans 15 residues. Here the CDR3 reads CASSKNPRNRGELFF. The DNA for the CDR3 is TGTGCCAGCAGCAAAAACCCCCGAAACAGGGGGGAGCTGTTTTTT.

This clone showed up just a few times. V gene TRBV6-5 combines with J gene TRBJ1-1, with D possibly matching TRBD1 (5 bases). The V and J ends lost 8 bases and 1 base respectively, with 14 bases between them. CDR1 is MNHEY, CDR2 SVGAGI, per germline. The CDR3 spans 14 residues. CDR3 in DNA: TGTGCCAGCTCCTTTACAGGAGCGAACACTGAAGCTTTCTTT. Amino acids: CASSFTGANTEAFF.

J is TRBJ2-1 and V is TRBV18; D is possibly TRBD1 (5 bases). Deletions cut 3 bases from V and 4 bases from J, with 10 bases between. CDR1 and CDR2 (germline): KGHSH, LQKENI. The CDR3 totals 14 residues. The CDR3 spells CASSPLPGYNEQFF. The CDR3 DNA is TGTGCCAGCTCACCCCTCCCAGGGTACAATGAGCAGTTCTTC. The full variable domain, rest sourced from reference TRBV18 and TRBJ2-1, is NAGVMQNPRHLVRRRGQEARLRCSPMKGHSHVYWYRQLPEEGLKFMVYLQKENIIDESGMPKERFSAEFPKEGPSILRIQQVVRGDSAAYFCASSPLPGYNEQFFGPGTRLTVL.

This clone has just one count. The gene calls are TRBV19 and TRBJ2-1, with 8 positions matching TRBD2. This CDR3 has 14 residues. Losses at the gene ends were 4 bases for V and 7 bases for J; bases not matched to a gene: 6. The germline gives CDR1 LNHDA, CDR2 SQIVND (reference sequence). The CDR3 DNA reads TGTGCCAGTAGTAACCGGGGGGGAAGAAATGAGCAGTTCTTC. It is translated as CASSNRGGRNEQFF. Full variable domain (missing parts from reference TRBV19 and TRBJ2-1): DGGITQSPKYLFRKEGQNVTLSCEQNLNHDAMYWYRQDPGQGLRLIYYSQIVNDFQKGDIAEGYSVSREKKESFPLTVTSAQKNPTAFYLCASSNRGGRNEQFFGPGTRLTVL.

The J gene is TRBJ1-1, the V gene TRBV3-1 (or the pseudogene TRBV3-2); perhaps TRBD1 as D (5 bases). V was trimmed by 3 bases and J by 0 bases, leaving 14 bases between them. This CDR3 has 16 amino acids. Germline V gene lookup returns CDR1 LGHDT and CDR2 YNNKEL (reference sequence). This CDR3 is CASSQAGRRMNTEAFF. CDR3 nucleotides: TGTGCCAGCAGCCAGGCAGGGAGGCGGATGAACACTGAAGCTTTCTTT.

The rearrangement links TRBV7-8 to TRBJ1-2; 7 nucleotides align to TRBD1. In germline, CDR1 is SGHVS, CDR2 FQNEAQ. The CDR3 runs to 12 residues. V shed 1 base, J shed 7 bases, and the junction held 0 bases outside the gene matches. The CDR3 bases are TGTGCCAGCAGCTTAGACAGGGGTGGCTACACCTTC. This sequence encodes CASSLDRGGYTF.